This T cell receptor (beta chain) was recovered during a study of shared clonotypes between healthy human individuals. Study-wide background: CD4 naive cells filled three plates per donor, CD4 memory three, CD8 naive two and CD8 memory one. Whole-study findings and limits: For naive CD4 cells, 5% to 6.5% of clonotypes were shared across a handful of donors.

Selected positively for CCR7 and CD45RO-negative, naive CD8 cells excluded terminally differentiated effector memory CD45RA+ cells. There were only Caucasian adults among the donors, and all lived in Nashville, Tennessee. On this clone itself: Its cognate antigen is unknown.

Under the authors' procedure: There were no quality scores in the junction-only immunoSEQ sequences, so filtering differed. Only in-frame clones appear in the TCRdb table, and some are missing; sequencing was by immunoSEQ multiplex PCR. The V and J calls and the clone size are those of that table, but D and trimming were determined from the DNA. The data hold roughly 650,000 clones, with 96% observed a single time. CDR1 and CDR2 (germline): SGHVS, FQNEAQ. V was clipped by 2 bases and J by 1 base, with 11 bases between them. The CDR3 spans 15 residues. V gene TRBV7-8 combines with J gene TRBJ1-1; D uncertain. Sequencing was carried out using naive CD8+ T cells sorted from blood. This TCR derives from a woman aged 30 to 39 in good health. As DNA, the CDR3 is TGTGCCAGCAGCTTAACCGCCAGCAAGAACACTGAAGCTTTCTTT. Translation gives CASSLTASKNTEAFF.